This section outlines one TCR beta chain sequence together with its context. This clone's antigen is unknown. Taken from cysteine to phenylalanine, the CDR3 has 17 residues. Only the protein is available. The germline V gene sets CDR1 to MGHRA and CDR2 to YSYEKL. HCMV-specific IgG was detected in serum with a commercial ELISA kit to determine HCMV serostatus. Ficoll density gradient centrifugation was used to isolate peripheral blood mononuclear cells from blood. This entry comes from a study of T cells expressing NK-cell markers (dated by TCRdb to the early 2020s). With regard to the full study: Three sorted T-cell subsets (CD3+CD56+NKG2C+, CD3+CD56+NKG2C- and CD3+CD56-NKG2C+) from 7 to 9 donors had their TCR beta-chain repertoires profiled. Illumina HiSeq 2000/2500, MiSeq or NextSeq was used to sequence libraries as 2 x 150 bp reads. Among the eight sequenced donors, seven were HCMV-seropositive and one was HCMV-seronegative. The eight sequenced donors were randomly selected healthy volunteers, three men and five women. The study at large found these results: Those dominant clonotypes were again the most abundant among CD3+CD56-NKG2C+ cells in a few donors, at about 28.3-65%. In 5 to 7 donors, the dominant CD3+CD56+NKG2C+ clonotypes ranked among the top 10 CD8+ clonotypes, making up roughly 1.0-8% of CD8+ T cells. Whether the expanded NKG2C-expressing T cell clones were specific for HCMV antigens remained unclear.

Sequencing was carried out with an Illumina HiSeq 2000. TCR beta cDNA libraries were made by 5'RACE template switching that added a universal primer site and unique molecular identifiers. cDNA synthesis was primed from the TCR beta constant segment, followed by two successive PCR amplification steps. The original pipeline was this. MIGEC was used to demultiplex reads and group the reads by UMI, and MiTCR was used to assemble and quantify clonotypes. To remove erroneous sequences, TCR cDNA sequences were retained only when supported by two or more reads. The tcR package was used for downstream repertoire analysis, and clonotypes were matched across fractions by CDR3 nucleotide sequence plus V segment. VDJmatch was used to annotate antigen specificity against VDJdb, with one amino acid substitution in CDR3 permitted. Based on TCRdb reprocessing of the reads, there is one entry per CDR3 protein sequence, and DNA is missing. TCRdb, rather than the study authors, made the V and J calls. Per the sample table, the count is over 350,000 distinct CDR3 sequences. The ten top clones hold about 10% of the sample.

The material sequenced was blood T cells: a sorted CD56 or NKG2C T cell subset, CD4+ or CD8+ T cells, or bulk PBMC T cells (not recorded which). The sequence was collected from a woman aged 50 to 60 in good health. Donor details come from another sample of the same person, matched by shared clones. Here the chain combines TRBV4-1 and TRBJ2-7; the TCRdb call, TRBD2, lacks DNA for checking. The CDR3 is CASSQDLEAGGHYEQYF.